This TCR beta chain emerged from a study of blood T cell repertoires in COVID-19. Study-wide context: Collection of acute and convalescent COVID-19 samples took place in the United States, Italy and Spain.

This clone was picked up a small number of times. The sample has other DNA sequences that encode this CDR3 too. There are 15 residues in the CDR3. Germline V gene lookup returns CDR1 MDHEN and CDR2 SYDVKM. V was pared by 5 bases and J by 2 bases, with 5 bases of the junction left unmatched. In the original processing: The assay estimated nucleated cells by amplifying reference gene primers. Repertoires were generated with immunoSEQ multiplex PCR, while TCRdb's copy carries only in-frame clones and drops some. D and trimming come from the DNA, and the V and J calls and clone size come from that table. This sample has 250,000 to 300,000 clones, with approximately 88% found just once. Enrolment of Seattle patients took place during active infection, and they were followed longitudinally.

Sequenced material: peripheral blood. V is TRBV28 and J is TRBJ2-2; TRBD1 agrees at 7 bases. This TCR was recovered from a woman in her 70s with COVID-19, enrolled during active disease. CDR3 sequence reads: CASSLTGFNTGELFF. CDR3 DNA sequence: TGTGCCAGCAGTCTGACAGGGTTTAACACCGGGGAGCTGTTTTTT.